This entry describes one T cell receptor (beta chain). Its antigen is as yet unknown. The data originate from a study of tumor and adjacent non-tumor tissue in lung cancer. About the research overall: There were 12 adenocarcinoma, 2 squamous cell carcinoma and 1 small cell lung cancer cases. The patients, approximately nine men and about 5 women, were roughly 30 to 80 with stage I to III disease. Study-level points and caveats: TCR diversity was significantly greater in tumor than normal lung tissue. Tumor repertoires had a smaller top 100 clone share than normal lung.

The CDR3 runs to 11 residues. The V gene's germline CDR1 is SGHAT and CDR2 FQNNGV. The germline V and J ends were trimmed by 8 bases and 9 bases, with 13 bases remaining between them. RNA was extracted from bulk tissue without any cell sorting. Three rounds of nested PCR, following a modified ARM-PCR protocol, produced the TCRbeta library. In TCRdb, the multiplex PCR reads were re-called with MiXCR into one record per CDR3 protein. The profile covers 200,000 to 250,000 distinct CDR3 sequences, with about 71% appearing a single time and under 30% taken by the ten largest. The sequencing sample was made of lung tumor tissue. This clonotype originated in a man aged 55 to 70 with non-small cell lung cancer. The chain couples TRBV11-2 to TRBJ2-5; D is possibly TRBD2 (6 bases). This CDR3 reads CASARGEAQYF. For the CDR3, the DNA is TGTGCCAGCGCCCGAGGGGAGGCCCAGTACTTC. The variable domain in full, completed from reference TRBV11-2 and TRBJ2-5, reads EAGVAQSPRYKIIEKRQSVAFWCNPISGHATLYWYQQILGQGPKLLIQFQNNGVVDDSQLPKDRFSAERLKGVDSTLKIQPAKLEDSAVYLCASARGEAQYFGPGTRLLVL.